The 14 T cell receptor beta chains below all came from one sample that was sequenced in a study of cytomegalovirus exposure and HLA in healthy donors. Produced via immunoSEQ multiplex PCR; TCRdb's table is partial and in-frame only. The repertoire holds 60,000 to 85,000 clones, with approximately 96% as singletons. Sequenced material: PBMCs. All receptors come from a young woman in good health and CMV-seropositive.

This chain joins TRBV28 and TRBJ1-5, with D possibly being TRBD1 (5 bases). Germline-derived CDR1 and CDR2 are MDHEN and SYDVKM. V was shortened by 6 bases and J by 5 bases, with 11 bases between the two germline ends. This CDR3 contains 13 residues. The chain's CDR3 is CASRTGGYQPQHF. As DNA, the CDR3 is TGTGCCAGCAGAACCGGGGGGTATCAGCCCCAGCATTTT. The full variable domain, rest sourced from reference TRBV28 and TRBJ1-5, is DVKVTQSSRYLVKRTGEKVFLECVQDMDHENMFWYRQDPGLGLRLIYFSYDVKMKEKGDIPEGYSVSREKKERFSLILESASTNQTSMYLCASRTGGYQPQHFGDGTRLSIL.

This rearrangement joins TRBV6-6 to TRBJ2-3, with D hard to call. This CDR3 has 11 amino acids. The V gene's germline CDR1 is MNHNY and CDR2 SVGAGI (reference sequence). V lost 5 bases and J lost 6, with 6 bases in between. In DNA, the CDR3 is TGTGCCAGCAGTCCATTGGATACGCAGTATTTT. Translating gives CASSPLDTQYF.

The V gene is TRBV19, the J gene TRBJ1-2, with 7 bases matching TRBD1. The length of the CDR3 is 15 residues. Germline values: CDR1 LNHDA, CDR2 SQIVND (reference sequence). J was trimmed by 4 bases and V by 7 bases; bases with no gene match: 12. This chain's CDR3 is CASTAGQNFLYGYTF. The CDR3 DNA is TGTGCCAGTACTGCGGGACAGAATTTTCTCTATGGCTACACCTTC.

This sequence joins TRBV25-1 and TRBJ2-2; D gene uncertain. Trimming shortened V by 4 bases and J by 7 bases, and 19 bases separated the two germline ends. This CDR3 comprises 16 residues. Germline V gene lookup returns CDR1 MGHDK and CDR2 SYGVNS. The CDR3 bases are TGTGCCAGCAGTGTGACTGAAGGTCCCGATTACGGGGAGCTGTTTTTT. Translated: CASSVTEGPDYGELFF. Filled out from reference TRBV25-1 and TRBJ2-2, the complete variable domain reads EADIYQTPRYLVIGTGKKITLECSQTMGHDKMYWYQQDPGMELHLIHYSYGVNSTEKGDLSSESTVSRIRTEHFPLTLESARPSHTSQYLCASSVTEGPDYGELFFGEGSRLTVL.

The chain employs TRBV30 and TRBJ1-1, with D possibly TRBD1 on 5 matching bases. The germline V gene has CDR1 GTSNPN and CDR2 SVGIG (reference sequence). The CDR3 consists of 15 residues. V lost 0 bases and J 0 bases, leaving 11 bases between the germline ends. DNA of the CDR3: TGTGCCTGGAGTGTTGAGGGGAGGATGAACACTGAAGCTTTCTTT. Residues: CAWSVEGRMNTEAFF. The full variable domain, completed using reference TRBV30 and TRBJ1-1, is SQTIHQWPATLVQPVGSPLSLECTVEGTSNPNLYWYRQAAGRGLQLLFYSVGIGQISSEVPQNLSASRPQDRQFILSSKKLLLSDSGFYLCAWSVEGRMNTEAFFGQGTRLTVV.

The CDR3 region has the DNA TGTGCCAGCAGCTTGGGACAGGGGGTCAATGAGCAGTTCTTC. Residues: CASSLGQGVNEQFF. The chain links TRBV7-9 to TRBJ2-1, with 11 bases lining up with TRBD1. Germline assignment: CDR1 SEHNR and CDR2 FQNEAQ (reference sequence). The CDR3 sequence is 14 residues long. V lost 3 bases to trimming and J lost 6 bases; unmatched junction nucleotides: 1.

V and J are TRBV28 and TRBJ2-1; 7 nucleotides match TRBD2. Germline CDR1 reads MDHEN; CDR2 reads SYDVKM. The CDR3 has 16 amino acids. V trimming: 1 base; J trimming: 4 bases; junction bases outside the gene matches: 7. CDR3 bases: TGTGCCAGCAGTTTATTTGGGGGGAGGGAATACAATGAGCAGTTCTTC. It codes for CASSLFGGREYNEQFF.

The CDR3 DNA sequence: TGTGCCAGCAGCCCATTCCCCGACAGGTGGAATGAGCAGTTCTTC. Encoded protein: CASSPFPDRWNEQFF. The chain employs TRBV9 and TRBJ2-1; tentative D call: TRBD1 (6 bases). V lost 4 bases to trimming and J lost 7 bases, with 18 bases between them. The CDR3 covers 15 residues. The germline CDR1 and CDR2 sequences are SGDLS and YYNGEE.

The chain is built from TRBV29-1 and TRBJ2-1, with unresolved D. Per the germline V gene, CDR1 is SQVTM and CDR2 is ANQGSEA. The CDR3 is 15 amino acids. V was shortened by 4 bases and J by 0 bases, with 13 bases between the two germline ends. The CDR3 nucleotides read TGCAGCGTTGTAGAAGCGCCAAGCTCCTACAATGAGCAGTTCTTC. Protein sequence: CSVVEAPSSYNEQFF.

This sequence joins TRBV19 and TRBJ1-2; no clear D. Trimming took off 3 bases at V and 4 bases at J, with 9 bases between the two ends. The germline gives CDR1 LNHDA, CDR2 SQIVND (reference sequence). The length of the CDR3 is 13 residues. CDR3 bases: TGTGCCAGTAGTATCGGGGAACCCTATGGCTACACCTTC. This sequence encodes CASSIGEPYGYTF.

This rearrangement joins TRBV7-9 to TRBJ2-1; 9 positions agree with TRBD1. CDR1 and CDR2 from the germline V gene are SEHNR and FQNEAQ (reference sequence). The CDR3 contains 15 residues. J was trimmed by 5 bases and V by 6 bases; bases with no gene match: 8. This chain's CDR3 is CASSYDRGTHNEQFF. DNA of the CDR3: TGTGCCAGCAGTTACGACAGGGGGACCCACAATGAGCAGTTCTTC.

CDR3 loop: CASSVGSAATYNEQFF. Here the CDR3 DNA reads TGTGCCAGCAGCGTAGGGTCAGCGGCCACTTACAATGAGCAGTTCTTC. The chain joins TRBV9 to TRBJ2-1, with D maybe TRBD2 (5 bases). V dropped 0 bases and J dropped 4 bases, with 14 bases sitting between them. The CDR3 spans 16 residues. The germline V gene has CDR1 SGDLS and CDR2 YYNGEE. The variable domain in full, with the rest retrieved from reference TRBV9 and TRBJ2-1, is DSGVTQTPKHLITATGQRVTLRCSPRSGDLSVYWYQQSLDQGLQFLIQYYNGEERAKGNILERFSAQQFPDLHSELNLSSLELGDSALYFCASSVGSAATYNEQFFGPGTRLTVL.

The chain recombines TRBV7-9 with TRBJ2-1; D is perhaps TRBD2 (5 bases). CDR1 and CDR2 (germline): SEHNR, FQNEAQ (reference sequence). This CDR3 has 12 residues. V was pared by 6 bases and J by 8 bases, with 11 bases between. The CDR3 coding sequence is TGTGCCAGCAGATCCGACGGGGATGAGCAGTTCTTC. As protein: CASRSDGDEQFF.

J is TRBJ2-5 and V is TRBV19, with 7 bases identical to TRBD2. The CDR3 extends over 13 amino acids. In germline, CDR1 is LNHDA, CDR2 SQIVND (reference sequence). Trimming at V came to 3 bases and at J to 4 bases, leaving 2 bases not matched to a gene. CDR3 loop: CASSIGGTETQYF. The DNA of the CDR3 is TGTGCCAGTAGTATCGGGGGGACAGAGACCCAGTACTTC. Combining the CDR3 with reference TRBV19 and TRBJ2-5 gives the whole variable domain DGGITQSPKYLFRKEGQNVTLSCEQNLNHDAMYWYRQDPGQGLRLIYYSQIVNDFQKGDIAEGYSVSREKKESFPLTVTSAQKNPTAFYLCASSIGGTETQYFGPGTRLLVL.